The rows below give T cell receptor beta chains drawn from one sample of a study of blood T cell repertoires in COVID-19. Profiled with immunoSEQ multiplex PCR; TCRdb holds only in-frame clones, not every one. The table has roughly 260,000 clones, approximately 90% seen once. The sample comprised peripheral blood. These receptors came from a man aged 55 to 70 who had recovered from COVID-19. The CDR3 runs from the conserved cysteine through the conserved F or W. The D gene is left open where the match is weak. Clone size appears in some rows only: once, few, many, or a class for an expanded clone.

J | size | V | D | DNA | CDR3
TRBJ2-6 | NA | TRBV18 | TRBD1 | TGTGCCAGCTCACCAGGAACAGGGGCAGGACCCGGGGCCAACGTCCTGACTTTC | CASSPGTGAGPGANVLTF
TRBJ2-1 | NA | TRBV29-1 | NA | TGCAGCGTTGGACAGAGCTCCTACAATGAGCAGTTCTTC | CSVGQSSYNEQFF
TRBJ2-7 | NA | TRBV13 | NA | TGTGCCAGCAGCCCCGGGTCCCCGATAGGTAAGGACGAGCAGTACTTC | CASSPGSPIGKDEQYF
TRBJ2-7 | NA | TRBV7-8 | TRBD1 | TGTGCCAGCAGCTGGGACAGGGGGTACTACGAGCAGTACTTC | CASSWDRGYYEQYF
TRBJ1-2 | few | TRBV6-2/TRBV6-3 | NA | TGTGCCAGCAGTTACGCCGGCTATGGCTACACCTTC | CASSYAGYGYTF
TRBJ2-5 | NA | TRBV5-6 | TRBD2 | TGTGCCAGCAGCTGGGGAGGGACTCAAAGTGGGGAGACCCAGTACTTC | CASSWGGTQSGETQYF
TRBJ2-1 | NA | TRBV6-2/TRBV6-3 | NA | TGTGCCAGCAGCCCCTACCGGGGCTACAATGAGCAGTTCTTC | CASSPYRGYNEQFF
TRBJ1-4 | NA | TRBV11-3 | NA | TGTGCCAGCAGCTTAGATCTAGGACCCTTAGGGGATAATGAAAAACTGTTTTTT | CASSLDLGPLGDNEKLFF
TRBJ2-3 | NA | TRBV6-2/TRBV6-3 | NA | TGTGCCAGCAGTTCCGACCTTCGCGACAGGGATACGCAGTATTTT | CASSSDLRDRDTQYF
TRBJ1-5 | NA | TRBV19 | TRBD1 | TGTGCCAGTAGTATCTCACAGGGGAATCAGCCCCAGCATTTT | CASSISQGNQPQHF
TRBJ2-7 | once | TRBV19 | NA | TGTGCCAGTAGTGCAAATCGGGCCTACGAGCAGTACTTC | CASSANRAYEQYF
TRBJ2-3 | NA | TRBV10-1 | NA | TGCGCCAGCAGTGATGGGGGGTCAGATACGCAGTATTTT | CASSDGGSDTQYF
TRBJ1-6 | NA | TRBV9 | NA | TGTGCCAGCAGCCCTCCAGGTTCCTATAATTCACCCCTCCACTTT | CASSPPGSYNSPLHF
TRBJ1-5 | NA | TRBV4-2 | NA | TGTGCCAGCAGTCCCCCACAAAGCAATCAGCCCCAGCATTTT | CASSPPQSNQPQHF
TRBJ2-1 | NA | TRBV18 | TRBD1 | TGTGCCAGCTCACGAGGACAGGGTGTATCCTACAATGAGCAGTTCTTC | CASSRGQGVSYNEQFF
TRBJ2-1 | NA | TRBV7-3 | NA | TGTGCCAGCAGCCTACCGGGATTCTACAATGAGCAGTTCTTC | CASSLPGFYNEQFF
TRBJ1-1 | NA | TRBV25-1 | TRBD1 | TGTGCCAGCAGTGATAGTTTCGGACAGGGCGGCGTTGAAGCTTTCTTT | CASSDSFGQGGVEAFF
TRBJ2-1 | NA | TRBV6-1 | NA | TGTGCCAGCAGTGGACAAAAATTTCAGGGACTGACCTACAATGAGCAGTTCTTC | CASSGQKFQGLTYNEQFF